The 16 T cell receptor beta chains presented below share a single source sample, sequenced in a study of T cell repertoires in cytomegalovirus infection. The antigens of these receptors remain unknown. MiXCR, run by TCRdb on the reads, gives a single entry per CDR3 protein. The sample gives about 920,000 distinct CDR3 sequences, 30% to 40% of which show up once; about an eighth is in the top ten. This material consisted of cultured CD8+ T cells from PBMCs, taken from culture after CMV antigen stimulation. These receptors all come from a human donor in good health (CMV status not recorded). Some clones in this sample may be carry-over from other donors' samples.

This chain uses TRBV7-9 with TRBJ1-1; tentatively, D is TRBD1 (5 bases). Germline CDR1 SEHNR, CDR2 FQNEAQ (reference sequence). This CDR3 has 11 residues. V was cut by 8 bases and J by 10 bases, with 14 bases left in between. This chain's CDR3 is CASGDPGRAFF. The CDR3 DNA sequence: TGTGCCAGCGGGGACCCCGGGCGAGCTTTCTTT.

In this sample, this clonotype turned up a few times. The V call is TRBV15, the J call TRBJ2-5, with TRBD1 identical over 8 bases. V trimming: 8 bases; J trimming: 5 bases; junction bases outside the gene matches: 13. The CDR3 covers 15 residues. Germline V gene data show CDR1 as LNHNV and CDR2 as YYDKDF (reference sequence). The CDR3 sequence: CATDRGPSGGETQYF. The CDR3 region has the DNA TGTGCCACCGACAGGGGACCGTCTGGGGGGGAGACCCAGTACTTC.

The chain combines TRBV5-1 with TRBJ2-5; possibly TRBD2 for D (5 bases). The V and J ends lost 5 bases and 5 bases respectively, with 10 bases between them. CDR1 is SGHRS, CDR2 YFSETQ, per germline. The CDR3 is 12 residues long. This chain's CDR3 is CASSGGSETQYF. CDR3 DNA: TGCGCCAGCAGTGGCGGGTCTGAGACCCAGTACTTC.

This clonotype came up a few times. The chain uses TRBV14 and TRBJ2-5, with a tentative D call TRBD1 (6 bases). The germline V gene encodes CDR1 SGHDN and CDR2 FVKESK. V dropped 4 bases and J dropped 3 bases, with 9 bases sitting between them. This CDR3 comprises 13 residues. CDR3 sequence: CASSRGQKETQYF. Written as DNA, the CDR3 is TGTGCCAGCAGCCGCGGACAGAAAGAGACCCAGTACTTC.

With respect to this clonotype: As the CDR3 is not closed by the conserved phenylalanine or tryptophan, this likely results from a read error. CDR3 in amino acids: CASNPYRGREEIQYL. CDR3 in DNA: TGTGCCAGCAACCCTTACAGGGGGCGGGAAGAGATCCAGTACCTC. The chain is built from TRBV6-6 and TRBJ2-5; TRBD1 matches 9 bases. CDR1 and CDR2 from the germline V gene are MNHNY and SVGAGI (reference sequence). The CDR3 runs to 15 residues.

The chain recombines TRBV7-7 with TRBJ2-3; 7 bases agree with TRBD2. The V gene's germline CDR1 is SSHAT and CDR2 FNYEAQ (reference sequence). This CDR3 spans 15 amino acids. DNA for the CDR3: TGTACTAGCAGCTCCTCACTAGCGAGTTCAGATACGCAGTATTTT. It codes for CTSSSSLASSDTQYF. Filled out from reference TRBV7-7 and TRBJ2-3, the complete variable domain reads GAGVSQSPRYKVTKRGQDVTLRCDPISSHATLYWYQQALGQGPEFLTYFNYEAQPDKSGLPSDRFSAERPEGSISTLTIQRTEQRDSAMYRCTSSSSLASSDTQYFGPGTRLTVL.

In this sample, this clonotype turned up many times. The chain uses TRBV7-2 and TRBJ1-1; 11 bases agree with TRBD1. The CDR3 length is 17 residues. CDR1 and CDR2 from the germline V gene are SGHTA and FQGNSA. V lost 4 bases to trimming and J lost 3 bases; unmatched junction nucleotides: 10. The CDR3 region is CASSYKRTGGWDTEAFF. The CDR3 DNA follows: TGTGCCAGCAGCTATAAACGGACAGGGGGCTGGGACACTGAAGCTTTCTTT.

This clonotype was detected ten times or more. The chain is built from TRBV7-2 and TRBJ2-7, with D perhaps TRBD2 (7 bases). V lost 5 bases to trimming and J lost 6 bases, with 20 bases between them. The CDR3 spans 15 residues. The V gene's germline CDR1 is SGHTA and CDR2 FQGNSA. DNA for the CDR3: TGTGCCAGCAGCCCCTCGGGGGGCAGCTATAGCGAGCAGTACGTC. Protein product: CASSPSGGSYSEQYV.

This clonotype has ten or more counts. This sequence joins TRBV7-6 and TRBJ2-5, with 12 bases matching TRBD2. J lost 1 base, V lost 4 bases, and 10 bases had no gene match. Germline V gives CDR1 SGHVS, CDR2 FNYEAQ. The CDR3 runs 18 residues. The CDR3 reads CASSSSGGAIRVQETQYF. DNA for the CDR3: TGTGCCAGCAGCTCTAGCGGGGGGGCGATAAGAGTCCAAGAGACCCAGTACTTC.

The chain has TRBV12-3 or TRBV12-4 and TRBJ2-5; tentatively, D is TRBD1 (6 bases). The CDR3 consists of 14 residues. V was cut by 5 bases and J by 5 bases, with 15 bases left in between. This CDR3 is CASSPRDTRETQYF. CDR3 nucleotide sequence: TGTGCCAGCAGTCCCAGGGACACCAGGGAGACCCAGTACTTC.

This clonotype was seen a handful of times. V usage is TRBV28 and J usage is TRBJ1-5; the D gene is possibly TRBD1 (6 bases). Trimming took off 7 bases at V and 3 bases at J, with 13 bases between the two ends. Germline CDR1 and CDR2: MDHEN and SYDVKM. The CDR3 has 14 amino acids. CDR3 in amino acids: CASTLRDTNQPQHF. CDR3 nucleotides: TGTGCCAGCACCCTCCGGGACACCAATCAGCCCCAGCATTTT.

This clonotype showed up just a few times. J is TRBJ1-2 and V is TRBV27; TRBD1 matches at 7 bases. V dropped 5 bases and J dropped 6; count of bases not matched to a gene: 12. There are 15 residues in the CDR3. Germline CDR1 and CDR2: MNHEY and SMNVEV (reference sequence). The CDR3 nucleotides read TGTGCCAGCAGTCCCAACGACAGGGAGGGGAATGGCTACACCTTC. This encodes CASSPNDREGNGYTF.

This clonotype has a handful of counts. CDR3 loop: CASSWSGDATGELFF. In nucleotides, the CDR3 is TGTGCCAGCAGCTGGAGCGGGGATGCTACCGGGGAGCTGTTTTTT. The genes are TRBV7-9 and TRBJ2-2; TRBD2 aligns across 7 bases. CDR1 is SEHNR and CDR2 is FQNEAQ in the germline V gene (reference sequence). The CDR3 contains 15 residues. V shed 4 bases and J 5 bases; nucleotides not matched to a gene: 7.

In its sample, this clonotype was seen many times. The chain couples TRBV7-2 to TRBJ1-1, with D possibly matching TRBD1 (5 bases). The germline V gene encodes CDR1 SGHTA and CDR2 FQGNSA. With 3 bases removed from V and 1 base from J, the gap between germline ends came to 12 bases. The CDR3 covers 15 residues. In DNA, the CDR3 is TGTGCCAGCAGCTTGCTTCGGGGGGGGAACACTGAAGCTTTCTTT. This gives the protein CASSLLRGGNTEAFF. Filled out from reference TRBV7-2 and TRBJ1-1, the complete variable domain reads GAGVSQSPSNKVTEKGKDVELRCDPISGHTALYWYRQSLGQGLEFLIYFQGNSAPDKSGLPSDRFSAERTGGSVSTLTIQRTQQEDSAVYLCASSLLRGGNTEAFFGQGTRLTVV.

V and J are TRBV20-1 and TRBJ2-7, with TRBD1 matching over 8 bases. The CDR3 is made up of 15 amino acids. The V segment lost 5 bases and the J segment 1 base; nucleotides outside the gene matches: 10. The germline gives CDR1 DFQATT, CDR2 SNEGSKA (reference sequence). CDR3 amino acids: CSASWTGTSSYEQYV. In DNA, the CDR3 is TGCAGTGCTTCGTGGACAGGGACCTCTTCCTACGAGCAGTACGTC.

A single count supports this clonotype. The V call is TRBV12-3 or TRBV12-4, the J call TRBJ2-5, with no clear D. CDR3 length: 12 amino acids. V gave up 5 bases and J gave up 5 bases, with 9 bases separating them. This chain's CDR3 is CASSETDETQYF. CDR3 sequence (DNA): TGTGCCAGCAGTGAAACGGACGAGACCCAGTACTTC.